These 24 T cell receptor beta chains came from one sample sequenced in a study of shared clonotypes between healthy human individuals. Sequencing used immunoSEQ multiplex PCR; TCRdb keeps in-frame clones, though not all of them. The sample has about 730,000 clones; around 77% are singletons. The sequencing sample was made of memory CD4+ T cells sorted from blood. Subset specified: CD45RA-negative fraction. These receptors were taken from a young woman in good health.

The chain couples TRBV7-2 to TRBJ2-1; possible D gene TRBD2, 5 bases. The CDR3 has 17 residues. Germline CDR1 and CDR2: SGHTA and FQGNSA. Trimming took off 3 bases at V and 0 bases at J, with 15 bases between the two ends. CDR3 DNA: TGTGCCAGCAGCTTTTGGGCCGGGATTAGCTCCTACAATGAGCAGTTCTTC. As protein: CASSFWAGISSYNEQFF.

A few counts support this clone. The chain links TRBV11-2 to TRBJ2-7; 8 bases are shared with TRBD2. The V segment lost 3 bases and the J segment 2 bases; nucleotides outside the gene matches: 3. Germline V CDR1 and CDR2: SGHAT, FQNNGV. The CDR3 is 14 residues long. Here the CDR3 DNA reads TGTGCCAGCAGCTTGACTAGCGTTACCTACGAGCAGTACTTC. Its translation is CASSLTSVTYEQYF.

This clone showed up just a few times. This chain uses TRBV5-1 with TRBJ2-3, with 10 bases that match TRBD2. Germline V gives CDR1 SGHRS, CDR2 YFSETQ. V was clipped by 4 bases and J by 1 base; unmatched bases: 6. The CDR3 consists of 16 residues. The CDR3 loop reads CASSPDLAGGTDTQYF. The CDR3 DNA reads as TGCGCCAGCAGCCCAGACCTAGCGGGGGGCACAGATACGCAGTATTTT.

This clone was picked up a small number of times. The chain uses TRBV30 and TRBJ1-2; 9 nucleotides align to TRBD1. The junction had 9 bases not matched to a gene; V was cut back by 2 bases and J by 8 bases. Per the germline V gene, CDR1 is GTSNPN and CDR2 is SVGIG (reference sequence). The CDR3 sequence is 14 residues long. The CDR3 region is CAWSLRDRALGYTF. The CDR3, as DNA: TGTGCCTGGAGTCTCCGGGACAGGGCTCTCGGCTACACCTTC.

CDR3 region: CASSYSTAGGQPQHF. In DNA form, the CDR3 reads TGTGCCAGCAGTTACTCGACGGCGGGGGGTCAGCCCCAGCATTTT. The gene calls are TRBV6-6 and TRBJ1-5, with D perhaps matching TRBD1 (5 bases). Germline assignment: CDR1 MNHNY and CDR2 SVGAGI (reference sequence). Trimming took off 0 bases at V and 6 bases at J, with 12 bases between the two ends. The CDR3 is made up of 15 amino acids.

This rearrangement joins TRBV20-1 to TRBJ2-1; D gene uncertain. The CDR3 runs 11 residues. The V end was cut by 3 bases, the J end by 6 bases, with 6 bases between. Germline-derived CDR1 and CDR2 are DFQATT and SNEGSKA (reference sequence). CDR3 in DNA: TGCAGTGCTAGGGGCAGCAATGAGCAGTTCTTC. Its protein is CSARGSNEQFF.

The chain employs TRBV9 and TRBJ2-3; no reliable D call. V shed 2 bases and J shed 8 bases, with 12 bases lying between them. The CDR3 loop spans 13 amino acids. Germline V CDR1 and CDR2: SGDLS, YYNGEE. CDR3: CASSVRSLGTQYF. DNA of the CDR3: TGTGCCAGCAGCGTTCGGAGTCTAGGTACGCAGTATTTT.

The chain couples TRBV28 to TRBJ1-2, with D perhaps TRBD1 (6 bases). Deletions cut 7 bases from V and 6 bases from J, with 18 bases between. CDR3 length: 14 amino acids. Germline values: CDR1 MDHEN, CDR2 SYDVKM. Here the CDR3 reads CASKLTGYENGYTF. As DNA, the CDR3 is TGTGCCAGCAAACTCACAGGGTATGAGAATGGCTACACCTTC.

The chain links TRBV27 to TRBJ2-1, with 13 bases that match TRBD2. Looked up from germline, CDR1 is MNHEY and CDR2 is SMNVEV (reference sequence). This CDR3 region has 19 residues. J was trimmed by 0 bases and V by 5 bases; bases with no gene match: 10. The DNA of the CDR3 is TGTGCCAGCAGTCCGACCACTAGCGGGAGGGCCACCTCCTACAATGAGCAGTTCTTC. This translates into CASSPTTSGRATSYNEQFF.

The V call is TRBV30, the J call TRBJ1-4, with a tentative D call TRBD1 (6 bases). The CDR3 sequence is 14 residues long. Trimming removed 5 bases from V and 1 base from J, with 11 bases in between. Germline-derived CDR1 and CDR2 are GTSNPN and SVGIG (reference sequence). CDR3 protein: CAWVKQGTNEKLFF. The CDR3 DNA sequence: TGTGCCTGGGTGAAACAGGGAACTAATGAAAAACTGTTTTTT. Full variable domain (rest looked up from reference TRBV30 and TRBJ1-4): SQTIHQWPATLVQPVGSPLSLECTVEGTSNPNLYWYRQAAGRGLQLLFYSVGIGQISSEVPQNLSASRPQDRQFILSSKKLLLSDSGFYLCAWVKQGTNEKLFFGSGTQLSVL.

This chain connects TRBV6-5 to TRBJ2-7, with TRBD2 matching over 10 bases. Germline CDR1 MNHEY, CDR2 SVGAGI. The CDR3 loop spans 15 amino acids. Trimming at V came to 5 bases and at J to 7 bases, leaving 11 bases not matched to a gene. CDR3: CASSPRLAGAGEQYF. In DNA, the CDR3 is TGTGCCAGCAGTCCGCGCCTAGCGGGAGCCGGGGAGCAGTACTTC.

About this clone: A much larger clone lies one base from this, so it may be a read error. This chain uses TRBV9 with TRBJ2-1; perhaps TRBD1 as D (5 bases). The CDR3 runs 14 residues. The V end was cut by 4 bases, the J end by 0 bases, with 8 bases between. Germline V gene lookup returns CDR1 SGDLS and CDR2 YYNGEE. The CDR3 reads CASSFDSSYNEQFF. As DNA, the CDR3 is TGTGCCAGCAGCTTCGACAGCTCCTACAATGAGCAGTTCTTC.

With regard to this clone: This specimen includes other DNA sequences encoding the same CDR3. The chain couples TRBV6-5 to TRBJ1-5; D is ambiguous. There are 13 residues in the CDR3. CDR1 MNHEY and CDR2 SVGAGI come from the germline V gene. The ends were cut back, 5 bases at V and 4 bases at J, with 9 bases in the middle. The CDR3 DNA is TGTGCCAGCAGTCGGACGGGGAATCAGCCCCAGCATTTT. This gives the protein CASSRTGNQPQHF.

V gene TRBV2 combines with J gene TRBJ1-3; D not resolved. V dropped 1 base and J dropped 2 bases, with 6 bases sitting between them. CDR3 length equals 14 residues. Per the germline V gene, CDR1 is SNHLY and CDR2 is FYNNEI. CDR3 DNA: TGTGCCAGCAGTGAAGTGGCGGCTGGAAACACCATATATTTT. Protein sequence: CASSEVAAGNTIYF. Drawing the rest from reference TRBV2 and TRBJ1-3, the complete variable domain is EPEVTQTPSHQVTQMGQEVILRCVPISNHLYFYWYRQILGQKVEFLVSFYNNEISEKSEIFDDQFSVERPDGSNFTLKIRSTKLEDSAMYFCASSEVAAGNTIYFGEGSWLTVV.

Only one count was recorded for this clone. Other DNA sequences in this sample translate to the same CDR3. The CDR3 bases are TGTGCCTGGAGTGCGGACAGGGTAAACACTGAAGCTTTCTTT. It is translated as CAWSADRVNTEAFF. The gene calls are TRBV30 and TRBJ1-1; 8 bases agree with TRBD1. This CDR3 has 14 residues. Germline loops: CDR1 GTSNPN, CDR2 SVGIG (reference sequence). The V and J ends lost 1 base and 2 bases, in that order; junction bases with no gene match: 3. Using reference TRBV30 and TRBJ1-1 for the parts outside the CDR3, the full variable domain is SQTIHQWPATLVQPVGSPLSLECTVEGTSNPNLYWYRQAAGRGLQLLFYSVGIGQISSEVPQNLSASRPQDRQFILSSKKLLLSDSGFYLCAWSADRVNTEAFFGQGTRLTVV.

The chain joins TRBV10-3 to TRBJ2-1; TRBD2 aligns across 12 bases. After removal of 5 bases from V and 6 bases from J, the junction contained 17 bases not matched to a gene. Germline CDR1 and CDR2: ENHRY and SYGVKD. CDR3 length: 19 amino acids. The CDR3 loop is CAISKRNEPTSGRSNEQFF. The CDR3, as DNA: TGTGCCATCAGTAAGCGTAATGAACCGACTAGCGGGAGAAGCAATGAGCAGTTCTTC.

V usage is TRBV4-1 and J usage is TRBJ1-2; 10 bases map to TRBD1. The V and J ends lost 4 bases and 6 bases, in that order; junction bases with no gene match: 11. This CDR3 comprises 16 residues. CDR1 and CDR2 from the germline V gene are MGHRA and YSYEKL. This chain's CDR3 is CASSRSGTGDWDGYTF. As DNA, the CDR3 is TGCGCCAGCAGCCGCTCCGGGACAGGGGATTGGGATGGCTACACCTTC.

This chain links TRBV4-2 with TRBJ2-5; 14 bases are shared with TRBD2. The CDR3 runs 16 residues. The V gene end was trimmed by 5 bases and the J gene end by 3 bases; junction bases not matched to a gene: 5. Germline V gene lookup returns CDR1 LGHNA and CDR2 YNFKEQ. The CDR3 loop reads CASSSPTSGREETQYF. CDR3 nucleotide sequence: TGTGCCAGCAGCTCCCCGACTAGCGGGAGGGAAGAGACCCAGTACTTC.

The chain is built from TRBV7-2 and TRBJ2-3; tentative D call: TRBD2 (5 bases). This CDR3 is 14 amino acids long. V was pared by 7 bases and J by 2 bases, with 13 bases between. CDR1 and CDR2 (germline): SGHTA, FQGNSA. CDR3 sequence reads: CASKLTLATDTQYF. In DNA, the CDR3 is TGTGCCAGCAAGCTTACTCTAGCCACAGATACGCAGTATTTT.

This chain links TRBV7-2 with TRBJ2-3; D may be TRBD1 or TRBD2 (5 bases each). Per the germline V gene, CDR1 is SGHTA and CDR2 is FQGNSA. The CDR3 is 14 amino acids. V lost 5 bases and J lost 2, with 11 bases in between. CDR3: CASSPVGVTDTQYF. CDR3 in DNA: TGTGCCAGCAGCCCCGTGGGGGTCACAGATACGCAGTATTTT.

The DNA for the CDR3 is TGTGCCAGCAGCTCAATTGAGACTAGCGGGGGATCCTACGAGCAGTACTTC. This codes for CASSSIETSGGSYEQYF. This chain uses TRBV28 with TRBJ2-7, with 12 bases fitting TRBD2. The V gene end was trimmed by 6 bases and the J gene end by 1 base; junction bases not matched to a gene: 10. The CDR3 covers 17 residues. The germline gives CDR1 MDHEN, CDR2 SYDVKM.

The V gene is TRBV4-1, the J gene TRBJ2-1, with TRBD2 identical over 7 bases. CDR3 size: 16 residues. J lost 6 bases, V lost 3 bases, and 11 bases had no gene match. Germline V gene sequence: CDR1 MGHRA, CDR2 YSYEKL. The CDR3 bases are TGCGCCAGCAGCCAGGGAGGGCAAGTTCTAAGCAATGAGCAGTTCTTC. This gives the protein CASSQGGQVLSNEQFF.

The CDR3 is CASSQRDTENTEAFF. The CDR3 region has the DNA TGCGCCAGCAGCCAACGGGACACAGAGAACACTGAAGCTTTCTTT. The rearrangement links TRBV4-1 to TRBJ1-1; D is perhaps TRBD1 (6 bases). The germline V gene has CDR1 MGHRA and CDR2 YSYEKL. The V end was cut by 2 bases, the J end by 1 base, with 11 bases between. This CDR3 comprises 15 residues.

V gene TRBV5-1 combines with J gene TRBJ2-1; 7 positions agree with TRBD1. Germline V CDR1 and CDR2: SGHRS, YFSETQ. J gave up 4 bases and V 3 bases, and 4 bases lay outside the gene matches. This CDR3 has 14 residues. Written as DNA, the CDR3 is TGCGCCAGCAGCTGGCAGGGGGTGTACAATGAGCAGTTCTTC. Translated: CASSWQGVYNEQFF.